This note documents a single T cell receptor (beta chain) sequence. The antigen remains unidentified. The germline gives CDR1 MNHEY, CDR2 SVGAGI. The CDR3 totals 14 residues. V lost 8 bases to trimming and J lost 3 bases; unmatched junction nucleotides: 7. This sample stems from a study of T cell responses to AZD1222 COVID-19 vaccine. TCRdb's table, derived via immunoSEQ multiplex PCR, lists solely in-frame clones and lacks some. In the table there are 120,000 or so clones, around 90% of which are singletons. Study-level points and caveats: The CD4 TCRs associated with vaccination extended across spike and predominated at 160-218 and 743-854.

This chain connects TRBV6-5 to TRBJ1-5; the match to TRBD1 covers 7 bases. Sequences were derived from peripheral blood, sampled 28 days after the second AZD1222 dose. The source of this sequence is an adult who received the AZD1222 COVID-19 vaccine. In DNA, the CDR3 is TGTGCCAGCCAAAAGGGACAGACCAATCAGCCCCAGCATTTT. It is translated as CASQKGQTNQPQHF.